This T cell receptor beta chain was sequenced in a study of blood T cell repertoires in COVID-19. About the research overall: From T cells, B-cell-depleted T cells, or PBMCs came the material, which was cDNA or gDNA.

Generated by immunoSEQ multiplex PCR, the TCRdb table keeps only in-frame clones and is missing some. The sample carries about 26,000 clones, more than 75% recorded once. Sequencing was performed on peripheral blood. This TCR was recovered from a human donor in a cohort sampled during active COVID-19. The donor label of this sample is uncertain.

CDR3 region: CASSWTGGGEQYF. For the CDR3, the DNA is TGTGCCAGCAGTTGGACGGGAGGGGGGGAGCAGTACTTC. The chain recombines TRBV7-8 with TRBJ2-7, with 8 bases matching TRBD2. The CDR3 runs 13 residues. The ends lost 6 bases at V and 7 bases at J; junction bases unmatched: 8. Germline V gene lookup returns CDR1 SGHVS and CDR2 FQNEAQ.